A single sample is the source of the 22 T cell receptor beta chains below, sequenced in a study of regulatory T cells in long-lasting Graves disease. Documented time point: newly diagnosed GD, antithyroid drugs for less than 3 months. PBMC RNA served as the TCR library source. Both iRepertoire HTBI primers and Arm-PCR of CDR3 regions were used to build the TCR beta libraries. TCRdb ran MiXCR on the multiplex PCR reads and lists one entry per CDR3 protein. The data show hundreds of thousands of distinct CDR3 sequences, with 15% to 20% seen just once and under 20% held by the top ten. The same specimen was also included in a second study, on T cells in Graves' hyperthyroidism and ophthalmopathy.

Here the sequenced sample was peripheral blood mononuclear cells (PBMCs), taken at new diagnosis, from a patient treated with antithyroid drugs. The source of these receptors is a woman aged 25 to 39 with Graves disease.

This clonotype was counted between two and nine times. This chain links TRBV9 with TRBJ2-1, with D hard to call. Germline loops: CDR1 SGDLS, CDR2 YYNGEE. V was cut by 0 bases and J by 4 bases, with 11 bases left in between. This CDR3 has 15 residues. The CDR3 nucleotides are TGTGCCAGCAGCGTAGGCGCTCGCCTTTACAATGAGCAGTTCTTC. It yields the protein CASSVGARLYNEQFF.

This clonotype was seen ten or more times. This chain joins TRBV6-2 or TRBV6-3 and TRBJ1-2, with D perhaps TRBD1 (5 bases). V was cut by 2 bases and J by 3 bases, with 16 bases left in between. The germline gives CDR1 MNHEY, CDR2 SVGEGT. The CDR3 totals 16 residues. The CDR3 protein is CASSYDGQSAYYGYTF. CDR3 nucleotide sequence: TGTGCCAGCAGTTACGATGGACAATCGGCCTACTATGGCTACACCTTC.

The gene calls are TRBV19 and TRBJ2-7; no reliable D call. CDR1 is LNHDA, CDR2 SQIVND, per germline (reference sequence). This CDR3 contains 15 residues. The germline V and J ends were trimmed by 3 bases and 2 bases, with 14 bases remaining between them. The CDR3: CASSIRAQDPYEQYF. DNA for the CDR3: TGTGCCAGTAGTATCCGGGCTCAAGACCCCTACGAGCAGTACTTC. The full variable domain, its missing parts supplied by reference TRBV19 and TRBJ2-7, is DGGITQSPKYLFRKEGQNVTLSCEQNLNHDAMYWYRQDPGQGLRLIYYSQIVNDFQKGDIAEGYSVSREKKESFPLTVTSAQKNPTAFYLCASSIRAQDPYEQYFGPGTRLTVT.

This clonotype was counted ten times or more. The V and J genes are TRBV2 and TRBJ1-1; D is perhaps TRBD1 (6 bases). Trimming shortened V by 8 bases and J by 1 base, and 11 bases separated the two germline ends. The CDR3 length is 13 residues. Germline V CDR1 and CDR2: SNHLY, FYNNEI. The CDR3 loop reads CASGWTENTEAFF. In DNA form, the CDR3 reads TGTGCCAGCGGCTGGACAGAGAACACTGAAGCTTTCTTT.

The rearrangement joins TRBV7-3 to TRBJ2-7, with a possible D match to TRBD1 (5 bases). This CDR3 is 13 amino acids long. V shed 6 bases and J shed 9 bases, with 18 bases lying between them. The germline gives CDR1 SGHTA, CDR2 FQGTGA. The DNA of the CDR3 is TGTGCCAGCAGGTTGGCAGAAGGGGTACCGCAGTACTTC. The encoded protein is CASRLAEGVPQYF.

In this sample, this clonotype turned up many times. CDR3 region: CASSLGVPETQYF. In DNA, the CDR3 is TGTGCCAGCAGCTTAGGAGTGCCAGAGACCCAGTACTTC. V and J are TRBV7-8 and TRBJ2-5; D is unresolved. V lost 1 base to trimming and J lost 4 bases, with 7 bases between them. The CDR3 has 13 amino acids. Germline V gene data show CDR1 as SGHVS and CDR2 as FQNEAQ.

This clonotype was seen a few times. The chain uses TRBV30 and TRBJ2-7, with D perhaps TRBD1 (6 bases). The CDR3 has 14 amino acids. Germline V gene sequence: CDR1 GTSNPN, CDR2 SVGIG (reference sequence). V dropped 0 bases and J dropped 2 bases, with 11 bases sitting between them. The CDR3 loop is CAWSVAAGAYEQYF. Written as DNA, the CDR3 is TGTGCCTGGAGTGTTGCGGCAGGGGCCTACGAGCAGTACTTC.

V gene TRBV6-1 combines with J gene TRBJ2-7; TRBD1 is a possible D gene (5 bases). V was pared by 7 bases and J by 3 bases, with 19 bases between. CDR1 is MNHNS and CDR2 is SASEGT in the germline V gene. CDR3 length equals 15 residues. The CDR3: CASTADSSSLYEQYF. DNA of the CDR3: TGTGCCAGCACCGCCGACAGTTCTTCCCTCTACGAGCAGTACTTC.

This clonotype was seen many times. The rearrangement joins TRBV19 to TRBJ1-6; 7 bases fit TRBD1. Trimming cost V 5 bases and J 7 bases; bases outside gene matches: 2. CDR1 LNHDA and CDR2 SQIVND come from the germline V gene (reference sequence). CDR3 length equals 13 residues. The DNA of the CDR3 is TGTGCCAGTAGTGACAGGGAGAATTCACCCCTCCACTTT. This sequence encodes CASSDRENSPLHF.

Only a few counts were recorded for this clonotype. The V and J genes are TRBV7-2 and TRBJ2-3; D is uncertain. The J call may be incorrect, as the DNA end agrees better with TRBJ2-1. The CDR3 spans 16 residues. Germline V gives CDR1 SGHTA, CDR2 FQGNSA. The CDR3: CASAVYSSPLRTQQFF. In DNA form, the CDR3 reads TGTGCCAGCGCCGTATATAGCAGCCCGTTAAGGACGCAGCAGTTCTTC.

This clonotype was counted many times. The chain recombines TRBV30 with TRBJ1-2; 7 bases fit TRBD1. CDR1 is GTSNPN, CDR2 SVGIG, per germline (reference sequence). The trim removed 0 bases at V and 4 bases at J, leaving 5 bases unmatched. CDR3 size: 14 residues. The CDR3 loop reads CAWSVLTGAYGYTF. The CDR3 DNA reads TGTGCCTGGAGTGTATTAACAGGGGCCTATGGCTACACCTTC. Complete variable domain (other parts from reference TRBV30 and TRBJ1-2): SQTIHQWPATLVQPVGSPLSLECTVEGTSNPNLYWYRQAAGRGLQLLFYSVGIGQISSEVPQNLSASRPQDRQFILSSKKLLLSDSGFYLCAWSVLTGAYGYTFGSGTRLTVV.

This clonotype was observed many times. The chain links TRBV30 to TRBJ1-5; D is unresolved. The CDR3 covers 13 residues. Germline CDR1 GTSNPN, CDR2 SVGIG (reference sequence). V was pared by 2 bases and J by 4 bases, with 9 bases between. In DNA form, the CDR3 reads TGTGCCTGGAGTCGGGCAGATAATCAGCCCCAGCATTTT. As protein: CAWSRADNQPQHF.

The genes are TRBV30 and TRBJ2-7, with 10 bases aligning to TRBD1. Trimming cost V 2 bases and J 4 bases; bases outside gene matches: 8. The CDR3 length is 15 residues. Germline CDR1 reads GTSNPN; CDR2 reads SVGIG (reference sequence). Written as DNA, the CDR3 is TGTGCCTGGAGTTCCCCGGGACAGGGGAGATACGAGCAGTACTTC. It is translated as CAWSSPGQGRYEQYF.

The CDR3 loop is CASSQAPSTGELFF. DNA for the CDR3: TGTGCCAGCAGTCAGGCCCCGAGCACCGGGGAGCTGTTTTTT. This sequence joins TRBV6-4 and TRBJ2-2; D unclear. The length of the CDR3 is 14 residues. Germline loops: CDR1 MRHNA, CDR2 SNTAGT. The ends were cut back, 5 bases at V and 4 bases at J, with 11 bases in the middle.

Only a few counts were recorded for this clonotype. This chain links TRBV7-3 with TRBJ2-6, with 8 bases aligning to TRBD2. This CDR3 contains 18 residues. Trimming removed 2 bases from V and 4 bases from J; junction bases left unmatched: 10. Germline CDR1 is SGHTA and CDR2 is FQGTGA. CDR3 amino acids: CASSLQGGRMSGANVLTF. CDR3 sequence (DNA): TGTGCCAGCAGCTTACAGGGCGGGAGGATGTCAGGGGCCAACGTCCTGACTTTC.

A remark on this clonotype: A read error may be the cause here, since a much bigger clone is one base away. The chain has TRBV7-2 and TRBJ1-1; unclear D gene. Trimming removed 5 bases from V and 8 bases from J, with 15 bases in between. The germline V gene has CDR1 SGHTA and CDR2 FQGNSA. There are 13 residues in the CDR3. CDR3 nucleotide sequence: TGTGCCAGCAGCCTTAGGAGAGTCCGCGAAGCTTTCTTT. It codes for CASSLRRVREAFF.

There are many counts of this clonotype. CDR3 bases: TGTGCCAGCAGAACTAGCGGTTTGACCTACGAGCAGTACTTC. Amino acids: CASRTSGLTYEQYF. The chain combines TRBV11-2 with TRBJ2-7, with 8 nucleotides matching TRBD2. Germline CDR1 is SGHAT and CDR2 is FQNNGV. Germline trimming cut 6 bases from V and 2 bases from J; bases unmatched to any gene: 6. CDR3 size: 14 residues.

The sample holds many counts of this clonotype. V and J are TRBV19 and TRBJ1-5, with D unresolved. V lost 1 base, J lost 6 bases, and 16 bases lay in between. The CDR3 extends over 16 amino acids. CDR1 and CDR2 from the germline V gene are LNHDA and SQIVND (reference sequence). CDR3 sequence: CASSIGLRASSQPQHF. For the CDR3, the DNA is TGTGCCAGTAGTATAGGATTGAGGGCCTCTAGTCAGCCCCAGCATTTT.

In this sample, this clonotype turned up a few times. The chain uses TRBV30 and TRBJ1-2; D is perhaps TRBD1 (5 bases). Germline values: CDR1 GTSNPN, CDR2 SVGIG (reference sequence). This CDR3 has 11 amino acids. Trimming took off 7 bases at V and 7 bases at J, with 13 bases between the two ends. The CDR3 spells CAYNRDSGYTF. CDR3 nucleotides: TGTGCCTATAACCGGGACTCTGGCTACACCTTC.

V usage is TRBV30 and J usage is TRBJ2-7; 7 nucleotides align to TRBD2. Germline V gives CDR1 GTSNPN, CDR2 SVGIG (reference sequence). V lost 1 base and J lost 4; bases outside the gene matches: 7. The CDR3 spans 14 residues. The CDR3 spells CAWSDIAGKYEQYF. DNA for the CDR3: TGTGCCTGGAGTGACATAGCGGGCAAATACGAGCAGTACTTC.

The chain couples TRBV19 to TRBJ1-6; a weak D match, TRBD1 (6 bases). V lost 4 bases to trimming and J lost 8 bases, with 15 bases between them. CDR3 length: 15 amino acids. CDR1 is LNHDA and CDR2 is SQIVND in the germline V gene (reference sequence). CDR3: CASSTNRDTDSPLHF. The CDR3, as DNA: TGTGCCAGTAGTACAAACCGGGACACAGATTCACCCCTCCACTTT.

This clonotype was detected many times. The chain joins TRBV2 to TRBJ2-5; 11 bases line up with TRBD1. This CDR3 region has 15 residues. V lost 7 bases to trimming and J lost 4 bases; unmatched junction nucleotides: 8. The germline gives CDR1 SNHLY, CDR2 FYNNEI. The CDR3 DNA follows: TGTGCCAGCAACGGACAGGGGGCCGGGGGAGAGACCCAGTACTTC. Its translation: CASNGQGAGGETQYF.